This section outlines one T cell receptor (beta chain) sequence together with its context. The data stem from a study of blood T cell repertoires in COVID-19. Background on the study: Sites in the United States, Italy and Spain provided acute and convalescent COVID-19 samples. PBMCs, B-cell-depleted T cells, or T cells provided the cDNA or gDNA that made up the material.

Source study methods: Nucleated cell number was recorded as an estimate derived from reference gene primer amplification. Sequencing was performed with immunoSEQ multiplex PCR; in TCRdb, only in-frame clones are kept and a portion is missing. That table is the source of V, J and clone size, and D and trimming were worked out from the DNA. The data hold some 270,000 clones, with roughly 90% observed a single time. Trimming removed 0 bases from V and 3 bases from J; junction bases left unmatched: 4. CDR1 is SGHNT, CDR2 YYREEE, per germline (reference sequence). This CDR3 comprises 15 residues. The clonotype originates from a man younger than 40 with acute or convalescent COVID-19. Specimen: peripheral blood. V and J are TRBV5-4 and TRBJ2-7; 9 bases are shared with TRBD2. The CDR3 region is CASSLGSGGLYEQYF. The DNA for the CDR3 is TGTGCCAGCAGCTTGGGTAGCGGGGGACTCTACGAGCAGTACTTC.